This T cell receptor (beta chain) was identified in a study of T cell responses to AZD1222 COVID-19 vaccine. Points on this clone: Its antigen is not identified.

Broader study findings: At study baseline, merely more than 5 AZD1222 recipients were seropositive. The span of vaccine-associated CD4 TCRs extended across spike, with dominance at 160-218 and 743-854.

Per germline, CDR1 MNHNY and CDR2 SVGAGI (reference sequence). The CDR3 sequence is 16 residues long. Trimming cost V 6 bases and J 9 bases, with 24 bases left between them. Libraries were prepared by immunoSEQ multiplex PCR; TCRdb keeps only in-frame clonotypes and omits some of them. The table lists around 160,000 clones, less than 95% of them singletons. The sequence was collected from an adult in good health. The sample here was peripheral blood, taken on day 0 of AZD1222 vaccination. The chain uses TRBV6-6 and TRBJ2-1; no clear D gene. The DNA of the CDR3 is TGTGCCAGCAGCCGATCGGCCCGCACCCCCGAATCTGAGCAGTTCTTC. This codes for CASSRSARTPESEQFF.